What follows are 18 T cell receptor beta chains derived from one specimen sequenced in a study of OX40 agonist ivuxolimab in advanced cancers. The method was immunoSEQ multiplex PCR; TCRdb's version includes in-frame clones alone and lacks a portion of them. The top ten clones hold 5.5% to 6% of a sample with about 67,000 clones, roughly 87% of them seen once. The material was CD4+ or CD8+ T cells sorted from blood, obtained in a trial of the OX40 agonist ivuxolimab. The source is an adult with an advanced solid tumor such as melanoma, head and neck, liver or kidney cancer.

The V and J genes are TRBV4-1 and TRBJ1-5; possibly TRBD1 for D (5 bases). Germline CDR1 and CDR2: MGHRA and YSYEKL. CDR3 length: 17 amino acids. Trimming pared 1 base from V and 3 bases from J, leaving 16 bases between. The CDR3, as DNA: TGCGCCAGCAGCCAAGTCGAGGGGCGCCTTGCCAATCAGCCCCAGCATTTT. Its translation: CASSQVEGRLANQPQHF.

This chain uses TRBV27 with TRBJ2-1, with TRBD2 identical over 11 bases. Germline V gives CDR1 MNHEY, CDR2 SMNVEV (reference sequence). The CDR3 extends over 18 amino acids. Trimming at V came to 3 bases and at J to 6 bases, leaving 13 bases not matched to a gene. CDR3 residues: CASSLVLPTSGSINEQFF. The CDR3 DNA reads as TGTGCCAGCAGTTTGGTCTTACCAACTAGCGGGAGTATCAATGAGCAGTTCTTC.

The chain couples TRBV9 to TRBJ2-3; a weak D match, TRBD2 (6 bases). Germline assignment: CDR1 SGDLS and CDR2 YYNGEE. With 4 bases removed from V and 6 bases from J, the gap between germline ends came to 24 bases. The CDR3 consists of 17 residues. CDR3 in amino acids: CASSPRVAGSTKDTQYF. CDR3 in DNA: TGTGCCAGCAGCCCTAGAGTGGCGGGGTCCACTAAGGATACGCAGTATTTT.

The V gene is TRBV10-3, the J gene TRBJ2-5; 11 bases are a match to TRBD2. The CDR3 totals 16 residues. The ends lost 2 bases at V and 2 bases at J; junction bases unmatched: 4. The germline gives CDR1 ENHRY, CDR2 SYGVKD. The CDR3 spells CAISEPGLAEQETQYF. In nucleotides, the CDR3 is TGTGCCATCAGTGAGCCGGGACTAGCGGAACAAGAGACCCAGTACTTC.

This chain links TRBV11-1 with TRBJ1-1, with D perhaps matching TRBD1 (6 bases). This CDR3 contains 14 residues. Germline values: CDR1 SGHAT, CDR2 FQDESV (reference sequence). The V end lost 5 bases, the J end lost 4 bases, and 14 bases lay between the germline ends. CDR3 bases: TGTGCCAGCAGCCCCATCAGGGGCGGCACTGAAGCTTTCTTT. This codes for CASSPIRGGTEAFF.

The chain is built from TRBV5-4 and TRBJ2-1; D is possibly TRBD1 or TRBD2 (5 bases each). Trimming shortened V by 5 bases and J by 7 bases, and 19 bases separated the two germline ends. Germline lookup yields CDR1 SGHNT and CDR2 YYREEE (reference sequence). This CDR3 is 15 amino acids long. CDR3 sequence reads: CASRPRGRAQNEQFF. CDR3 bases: TGTGCCAGCAGACCCCGGGGCAGGGCACAGAATGAGCAGTTCTTC.

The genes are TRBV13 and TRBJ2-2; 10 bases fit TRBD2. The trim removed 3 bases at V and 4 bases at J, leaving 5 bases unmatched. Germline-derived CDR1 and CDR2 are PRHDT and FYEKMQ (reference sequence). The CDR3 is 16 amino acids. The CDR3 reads CASSLASGGLTGELFF. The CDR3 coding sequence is TGTGCCAGCAGCTTGGCTAGCGGGGGACTCACCGGGGAGCTGTTTTTT.

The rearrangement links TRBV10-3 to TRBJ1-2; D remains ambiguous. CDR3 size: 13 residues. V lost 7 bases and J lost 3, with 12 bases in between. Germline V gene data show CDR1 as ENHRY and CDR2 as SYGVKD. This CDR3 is CAITDNGYYGYTF. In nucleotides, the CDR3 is TGTGCCATCACAGATAATGGGTACTATGGCTACACCTTC.

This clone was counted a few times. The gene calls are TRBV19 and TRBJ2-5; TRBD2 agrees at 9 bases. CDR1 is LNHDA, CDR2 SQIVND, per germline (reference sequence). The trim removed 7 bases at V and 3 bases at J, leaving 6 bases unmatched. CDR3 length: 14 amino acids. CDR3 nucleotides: TGTGCCAGTAACCGCGGGGGGGTTGAAGAGACCCAGTACTTC. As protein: CASNRGGVEETQYF.

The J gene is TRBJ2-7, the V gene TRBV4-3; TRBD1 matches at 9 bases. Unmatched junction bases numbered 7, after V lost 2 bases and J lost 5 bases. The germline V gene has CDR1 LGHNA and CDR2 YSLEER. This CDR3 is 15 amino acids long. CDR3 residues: CASSQHPGQGDEQYF. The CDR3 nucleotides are TGCGCCAGCAGCCAACACCCGGGACAGGGCGACGAGCAGTACTTC.

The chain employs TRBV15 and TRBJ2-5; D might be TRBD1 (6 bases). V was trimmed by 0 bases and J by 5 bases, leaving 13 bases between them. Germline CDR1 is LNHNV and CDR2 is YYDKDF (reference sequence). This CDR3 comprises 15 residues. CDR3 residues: CATSRDLGTMETQYF. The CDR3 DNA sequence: TGTGCCACCAGCAGAGATCTGGGGACAATGGAGACCCAGTACTTC.

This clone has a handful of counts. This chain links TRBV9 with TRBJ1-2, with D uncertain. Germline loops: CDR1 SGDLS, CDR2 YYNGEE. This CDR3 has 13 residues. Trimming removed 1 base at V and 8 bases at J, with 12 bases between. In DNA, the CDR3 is TGTGCCAGCAGCGTAAGGGAATATGGCGGCTACACCTTC. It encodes CASSVREYGGYTF.

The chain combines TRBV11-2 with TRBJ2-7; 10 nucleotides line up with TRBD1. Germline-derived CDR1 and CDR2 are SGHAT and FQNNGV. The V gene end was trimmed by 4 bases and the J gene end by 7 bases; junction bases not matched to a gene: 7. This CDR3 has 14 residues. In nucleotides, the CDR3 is TGTGCCAGCAGCTCGAGACAGGGGGCGGGTGAGCAGTACTTC. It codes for CASSSRQGAGEQYF.

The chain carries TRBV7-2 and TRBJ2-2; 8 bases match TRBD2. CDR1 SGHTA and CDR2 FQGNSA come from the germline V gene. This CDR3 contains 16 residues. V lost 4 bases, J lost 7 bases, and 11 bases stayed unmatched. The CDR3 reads CASSSAGTSKVGELFF. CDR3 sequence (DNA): TGTGCCAGCAGCTCAGCCGGGACTAGTAAGGTCGGGGAGCTGTTTTTT. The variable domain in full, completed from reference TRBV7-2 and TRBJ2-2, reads GAGVSQSPSNKVTEKGKDVELRCDPISGHTALYWYRQSLGQGLEFLIYFQGNSAPDKSGLPSDRFSAERTGGSVSTLTIQRTQQEDSAVYLCASSSAGTSKVGELFFGEGSRLTVL.

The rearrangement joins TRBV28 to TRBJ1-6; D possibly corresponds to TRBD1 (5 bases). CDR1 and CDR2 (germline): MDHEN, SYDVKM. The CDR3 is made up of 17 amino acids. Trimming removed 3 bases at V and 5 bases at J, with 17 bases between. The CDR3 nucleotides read TGTGCCAGCAGTTTCATTCGGGGGGGTGGGGATAATTCACCCCTCCACTTT. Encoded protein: CASSFIRGGGDNSPLHF.

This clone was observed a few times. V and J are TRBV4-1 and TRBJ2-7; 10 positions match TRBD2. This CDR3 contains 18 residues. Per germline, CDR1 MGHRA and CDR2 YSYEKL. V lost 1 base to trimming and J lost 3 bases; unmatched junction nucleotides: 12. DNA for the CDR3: TGCGCCAGCAGCCAAGTAAAGGCTAGCGGGAGAGGAGTCTACGAGCAGTACTTC. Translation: CASSQVKASGRGVYEQYF.

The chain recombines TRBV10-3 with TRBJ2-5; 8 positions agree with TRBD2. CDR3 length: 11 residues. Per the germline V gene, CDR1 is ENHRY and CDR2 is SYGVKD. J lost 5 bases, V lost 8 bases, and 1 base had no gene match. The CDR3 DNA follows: TGTGCCATCGGCGGGGGGGAGACCCAGTACTTC. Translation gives CAIGGGETQYF.

CDR3 in amino acids: CASSKQGQETQYF. The CDR3 nucleotides are TGTGCCAGCAGTAAACAGGGGCAAGAGACCCAGTACTTC. V and J are TRBV2 and TRBJ2-5; 7 bases are a match to TRBD1. CDR1 and CDR2 (germline): SNHLY, FYNNEI. The CDR3 totals 13 residues. Losses at the gene ends were 5 bases for V and 2 bases for J; bases not matched to a gene: 2.